This T cell receptor (beta chain) was sequenced during a study of T cell repertoires in cytomegalovirus infection. Background on the study: Evidence of both CMV infection and a matching HLA type came from public TCR beta signatures. Study-wide points: Dominant in the ex vivo response were TCR beta clonotypes restricted by HLA-C and specific for CMV.

A note on this clonotype: Antigen unknown.

Germline V lookup: CDR1 SNHLY, CDR2 FYNNEI. The V gene lost 6 bases and the J gene lost 6 bases, with 17 bases spanning the gap. CDR3 length: 15 amino acids. TCRdb reanalysed the reads using MiXCR and keeps one entry per CDR3 protein. The table lists almost 300,000 distinct CDR3 sequences, around 9.6% of them singletons. This TCR derives from a human donor in good health (CMV status not recorded). Some clones in this sample may be carry-over from other donors' samples. The sequencing input was PBMCs. The V call is TRBV2, the J call TRBJ2-2, with D possibly matching TRBD1 (6 bases). The CDR3 loop is CASSVNRAPAGELFF. The CDR3 region has the DNA TGTGCCAGCAGCGTGAACAGGGCCCCGGCCGGGGAGCTGTTTTTT.